This TCR beta chain was recovered during a study of T cell responses to AZD1222 COVID-19 vaccine. The table came from immunoSEQ multiplex PCR; TCRdb's copy has only in-frame clones and leaves some out. In the table there are around 150,000 clones, 91% of which are singletons. Germline V CDR1 and CDR2: DFQATT, SNEGSKA (reference sequence). The CDR3 is 15 residues long. With 3 bases removed from V and 1 base from J, the gap between germline ends came to 13 bases. This specimen consisted of peripheral blood, obtained 28 days after the second AZD1222 dose. The sequence derives from an adult who received the AZD1222 COVID-19 vaccine. J is TRBJ1-5 and V is TRBV20-1, with D hard to call. The CDR3 DNA follows: TGCAGTGCTAGTGTCAGCCACCAAAGCAATCAGCCCCAGCATTTT. Amino acids: CSASVSHQSNQPQHF.